This T cell receptor beta chain was captured in a study of spatial heterogeneity in lung cancer. Study findings and constraints: Intratumoral expanded alpha and beta TCR counts were found to track tumor mutation counts.

Time point of the sample: sample taken at primary tumor resection. Donation came from 70 or so patients with untreated early-stage non-small cell lung cancer. The input material, whole RNA from tumor, nontumor lung or frozen PBMC, was sequenced unsorted. There are 15 residues in the CDR3. The J segment lost 4 bases and the V segment lost 5 bases, leaving 4 bases of the junction unmatched. Germline CDR1 is SGHAT and CDR2 is FQNNGV. By share of the sample, this clonotype is medium-sized (0.01 to 0.1%). Its antigen remains unidentified. This beta chain is a stray sequence in a library constructed for alpha chains; its clone size is not meaningful. TCRdb re-derived calls from the 5' RACE reads in MiXCR, one entry per CDR3 protein. In the table there are several thousand distinct CDR3 sequences, 14% to 15% of which are singletons.

The chain carries TRBV11-2 and TRBJ2-2; 10 nucleotides agree with TRBD1. This TCR was recovered from a female donor with early-stage non-small cell lung cancer. Here the sequenced sample was lung tumor tissue, taken at surgery. The CDR3 region is CASSPWTGGTGELFF. In DNA, the CDR3 is TGTGCCAGCAGCCCGTGGACAGGGGGCACCGGGGAGCTGTTTTTT.